A single sample gave rise to the 8 T cell receptor beta chains below, sequenced in a study of CD8+ T cells in alopecia areata. Treatment given: oral pan-JAK inhibitor, 5-10 mg twice daily. RNA was isolated and reverse transcribed to cDNA, the sequencing template. Clones were sequenced by immunoSEQ multiplex PCR, and TCRdb holds only the in-frame ones, with some missing. Of approximately 200,000 clones in the sample, approximately 40% were seen once. The sequenced sample was CD4+ T cells sorted from blood, obtained at approximately week 36, from a patient treated with tofacitinib. The source of these receptors is a human donor with alopecia areata.

The chain employs TRBV2 and TRBJ1-2; D is unresolved. Germline CDR1 is SNHLY and CDR2 is FYNNEI. Trimming cost V 6 bases and J 5 bases, with 10 bases left between them. CDR3 length equals 12 residues. CDR3 amino acids: CASRTLGYGYTF. Written as DNA, the CDR3 is TGTGCCAGCAGGACCCTGGGTTATGGCTACACCTTC.

This chain uses TRBV15 with TRBJ2-7; D not resolved. V gave up 0 bases and J gave up 0 bases, with 6 bases separating them. CDR1 is LNHNV and CDR2 is YYDKDF in the germline V gene (reference sequence). CDR3 length: 14 amino acids. DNA of the CDR3: TGTGCCACCAGCAGAGACATAGGCTCCTACGAGCAGTACTTC. Amino acid sequence: CATSRDIGSYEQYF.

The gene calls are TRBV7-9 and TRBJ2-3; D gene unclear. V shed 1 base and J shed 2 bases, with 13 bases lying between them. The CDR3 covers 16 residues. CDR1 SEHNR and CDR2 FQNEAQ come from the germline V gene (reference sequence). The DNA for the CDR3 is TGTGCCAGCAGCTTAGGTCTGGCCCCCTTCACAGATACGCAGTATTTT. Encoded protein: CASSLGLAPFTDTQYF.

The chain has TRBV5-1 and TRBJ2-4; 9 bases line up with TRBD1. The V segment lost 5 bases and the J segment 4 bases; nucleotides outside the gene matches: 4. The CDR3 runs to 14 residues. Looked up from germline, CDR1 is SGHRS and CDR2 is YFSETQ. CDR3 sequence: CASSRGTGKNIQYF. CDR3 DNA: TGCGCCAGCAGTCGCGGGACAGGGAAAAACATTCAGTACTTC.

The sample holds a few counts of this clone. The chain uses TRBV10-3 and TRBJ2-3; 8 positions match TRBD2. This CDR3 spans 14 amino acids. V shed 10 bases, J shed 0 bases, and the junction held 6 bases outside the gene matches. Per the germline V gene, CDR1 is ENHRY and CDR2 is SYGVKD. The DNA for the CDR3 is TGTGCCACCCGAAGACTAGCGAGCACAGATACGCAGTATTTT. It is translated as CATRRLASTDTQYF.

This clone was counted only a few times. The chain recombines TRBV5-1 with TRBJ1-1; no clear D. Germline values: CDR1 SGHRS, CDR2 YFSETQ. Trimming stripped 0 bases from V and 3 bases from J, with 12 bases between. This CDR3 contains 15 residues. In DNA, the CDR3 is TGCGCCAGCAGCTTGGGACCCGGGCCGGACACTGAAGCTTTCTTT. Protein product: CASSLGPGPDTEAFF.

The chain uses TRBV7-2 and TRBJ2-2, with TRBD1 matching 8 bases. The V gene end was trimmed by 0 bases and the J gene end by 4 bases; junction bases not matched to a gene: 4. The V gene's germline CDR1 is SGHTA and CDR2 FQGNSA. This CDR3 spans 16 amino acids. Here the CDR3 DNA reads TGTGCCAGCAGCTTAGCGTGGACAGGGATCACCGGGGAGCTGTTTTTT. Its protein is CASSLAWTGITGELFF.

V gene TRBV29-1 combines with J gene TRBJ2-1; 7 nucleotides agree with TRBD2. The CDR3 has 14 residues. In germline, CDR1 is SQVTM, CDR2 ANQGSEA. Trimming removed 3 bases from V and 6 bases from J; junction bases left unmatched: 8. CDR3 amino acids: CSVDRTSVLNEQFF. In DNA, the CDR3 is TGCAGCGTTGATAGGACTAGTGTTCTCAATGAGCAGTTCTTC.